These 9 T cell receptor beta chains share one sample of origin, sequenced in a study of cytomegalovirus exposure and HLA in healthy donors. Amplification used 60 Vbeta primers and 13 Jbeta primers. Some clones are missing from TCRdb's copy, which holds only in-frame ones; the method was immunoSEQ multiplex PCR. The sample contains 150,000 or so clones, over 70% of which appear only once. The sample consisted of PBMCs. The receptors stem from a woman between 40 and 50 years old in good health and CMV-seronegative.

The J gene is TRBJ1-1, the V gene TRBV7-8, with TRBD1 matching 11 bases. Trimming at V came to 5 bases and at J to 4 bases, leaving 3 bases not matched to a gene. The CDR3 extends over 14 amino acids. The V gene's germline CDR1 is SGHVS and CDR2 FQNEAQ. The DNA of the CDR3 is TGTGCCAGCAGCGCGGGGACAGGGGGCACTGAAGCTTTCTTT. Residues: CASSAGTGGTEAFF.

This chain links TRBV7-8 with TRBJ2-3; maybe TRBD2 (5 bases). Between the trimmed V and J ends, which lost 7 bases and 4 bases, there was a span of 15 bases. CDR1 and CDR2 from the germline V gene are SGHVS and FQNEAQ. This CDR3 contains 14 residues. The DNA of the CDR3 is TGTGCCAGCACGAGCGGATATGATCCAGATACGCAGTATTTT. This translates into CASTSGYDPDTQYF.

This sequence joins TRBV5-6 and TRBJ2-1, with 9 bases lining up with TRBD2. Germline assignment: CDR1 SGHDT and CDR2 YYEEEE. Losses at the gene ends were 2 bases for V and 0 bases for J; bases not matched to a gene: 12. There are 19 residues in the CDR3. The CDR3, as DNA: TGTGCCAGCAGCTTTCTAAGCGGGGGGTCCTTGAGCTCCTACAATGAGCAGTTCTTC. Translating it yields CASSFLSGGSLSSYNEQFF.

The V and J genes are TRBV19 and TRBJ2-2, with TRBD1 identical over 9 bases. The CDR3 loop spans 15 amino acids. V was pared by 3 bases and J by 5 bases, with 4 bases of the junction left unmatched. Looked up from germline, CDR1 is LNHDA and CDR2 is SQIVND (reference sequence). CDR3 amino acids: CASSILGQGTGELFF. CDR3 nucleotide sequence: TGTGCCAGTAGTATTTTAGGACAGGGGACCGGGGAGCTGTTTTTT.

The V gene is TRBV9, the J gene TRBJ2-1; 10 bases map to TRBD2. Per the germline V gene, CDR1 is SGDLS and CDR2 is YYNGEE. The V and J ends lost 0 bases and 10 bases, in that order; junction bases with no gene match: 10. This CDR3 is 16 amino acids long. This chain's CDR3 is CASSVGGLATRSEQFF. The DNA for the CDR3 is TGTGCCAGCAGCGTAGGGGGACTAGCGACCCGGTCAGAGCAGTTCTTC.

The gene calls are TRBV6-4 and TRBJ2-6; D is possibly TRBD2 (7 bases). The CDR3 is 18 residues long. The ends were cut back, 0 bases at V and 0 bases at J, with 12 bases in the middle. The germline V gene encodes CDR1 MRHNA and CDR2 SNTAGT. The CDR3 region has the DNA TGTGCCAGCAGTGACTCTCCCGGGGGGCCCTCTGGGGCCAACGTCCTGACTTTC. This encodes CASSDSPGGPSGANVLTF.

The chain combines TRBV6-5 with TRBJ2-7; TRBD1 agrees at 9 bases. The CDR3 is made up of 13 amino acids. V lost 4 bases to trimming and J lost 4 bases; unmatched junction nucleotides: 2. From germline, CDR1 is MNHEY and CDR2 SVGAGI. CDR3: CASSSDRGYEQYF. In nucleotides, the CDR3 is TGTGCCAGCAGTTCCGACAGGGGGTACGAGCAGTACTTC.

In this sample, this clone turned up a few times. The V call is TRBV29-1, the J call TRBJ2-7, with 7 bases lining up with TRBD1. CDR1 SQVTM and CDR2 ANQGSEA come from the germline V gene. V was clipped by 7 bases and J by 3 bases; unmatched bases: 9. CDR3 length equals 13 residues. CDR3 nucleotides: TGCAGCGCTAAGGACAGGCGAAGCTACGAGCAGTACTTC. Translating gives CSAKDRRSYEQYF.

Only one count was recorded for this clone. The genes are TRBV19 and TRBJ2-5, with TRBD2 matching over 12 bases. Germline lookup yields CDR1 LNHDA and CDR2 SQIVND (reference sequence). The junction had 11 bases not matched to a gene; V was cut back by 5 bases and J by 4 bases. This CDR3 region has 17 residues. The CDR3 is CASSPGASGGALETQYF. The CDR3 DNA sequence: TGTGCCAGTAGTCCCGGGGCTAGCGGGGGGGCGTTAGAGACCCAGTACTTC. Drawing the rest from reference TRBV19 and TRBJ2-5, the complete variable domain is DGGITQSPKYLFRKEGQNVTLSCEQNLNHDAMYWYRQDPGQGLRLIYYSQIVNDFQKGDIAEGYSVSREKKESFPLTVTSAQKNPTAFYLCASSPGASGGALETQYFGPGTRLLVL.